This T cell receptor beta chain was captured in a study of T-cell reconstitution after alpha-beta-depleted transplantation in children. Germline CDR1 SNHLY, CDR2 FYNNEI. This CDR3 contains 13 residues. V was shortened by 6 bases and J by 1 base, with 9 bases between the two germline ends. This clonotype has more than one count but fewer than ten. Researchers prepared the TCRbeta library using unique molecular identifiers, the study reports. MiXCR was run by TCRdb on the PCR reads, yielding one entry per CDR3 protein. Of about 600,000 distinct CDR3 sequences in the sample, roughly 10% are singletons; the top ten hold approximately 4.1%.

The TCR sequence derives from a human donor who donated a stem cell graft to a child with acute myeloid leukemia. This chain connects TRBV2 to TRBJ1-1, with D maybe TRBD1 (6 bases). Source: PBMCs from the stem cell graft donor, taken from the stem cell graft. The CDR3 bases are TGTGCCAGCAGGACAGGTGCGAACACTGAAGCTTTCTTT. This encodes CASRTGANTEAFF.